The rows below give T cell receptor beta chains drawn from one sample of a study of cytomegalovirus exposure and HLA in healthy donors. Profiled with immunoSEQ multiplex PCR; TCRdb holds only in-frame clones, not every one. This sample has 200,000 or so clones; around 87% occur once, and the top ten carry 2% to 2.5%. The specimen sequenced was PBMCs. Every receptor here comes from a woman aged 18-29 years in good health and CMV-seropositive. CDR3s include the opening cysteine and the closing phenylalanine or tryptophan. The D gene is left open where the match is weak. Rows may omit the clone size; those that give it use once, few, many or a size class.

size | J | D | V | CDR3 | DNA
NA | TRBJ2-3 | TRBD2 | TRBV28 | CASSLGTSGKTTDTQYF | TGTGCCAGCAGTTTAGGGACTAGCGGGAAAACAACAGATACGCAGTATTTT
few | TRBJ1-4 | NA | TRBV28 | CASSPQDATNEKLFF | TGTGCCAGCAGTCCCCAGGATGCAACTAATGAAAAACTGTTTTTT
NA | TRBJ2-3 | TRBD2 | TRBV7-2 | CASSRAGGFTDTQYF | TGTGCCAGCAGCCGAGCGGGGGGATTCACAGATACGCAGTATTTT
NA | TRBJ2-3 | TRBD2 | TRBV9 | CASSVSRAGLAGSTDTQYF | TGTGCCAGCAGCGTATCGCGTGCTGGACTAGCGGGAAGCACAGATACGCAGTATTTT
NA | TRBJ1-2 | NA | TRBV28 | CASSWPLGAYYGYTF | TGTGCCAGCAGTTGGCCGCTGGGAGCCTACTATGGCTACACCTTC
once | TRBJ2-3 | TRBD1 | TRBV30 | CAWSTGDSTDTQYF | TGTGCCTGGAGCACAGGGGATAGCACAGATACGCAGTATTTT
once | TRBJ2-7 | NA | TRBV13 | CASSSQSLRRGSYEQYF | TGTGCCAGCAGCTCGCAATCTCTTAGGCGGGGCTCCTACGAGCAGTACTTC
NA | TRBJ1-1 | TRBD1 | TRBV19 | CASSTRTGGTKDTEAFF | TGTGCCAGTAGTACACGGACAGGGGGTACTAAGGACACTGAAGCTTTCTTT
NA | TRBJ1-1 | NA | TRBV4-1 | CASSQVGGFAEAFF | TGCGCCAGCAGCCAAGTGGGGGGGTTTGCTGAAGCTTTCTTT
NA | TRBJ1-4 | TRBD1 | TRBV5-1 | CASSLGTGTGYEKLFF | TGCGCCAGCAGCTTGGGGACCGGGACAGGGTATGAAAAACTGTTTTTT
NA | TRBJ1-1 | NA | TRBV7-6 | CASSHHRLWGNTEAFF | TGTGCCAGCAGCCACCACAGGCTTTGGGGGAACACTGAAGCTTTCTTT
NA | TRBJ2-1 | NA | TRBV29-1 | CTAGEMSYNEQFF | TGCACCGCAGGGGAGATGTCCTACAATGAGCAGTTCTTC
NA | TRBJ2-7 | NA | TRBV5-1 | CASGRDLFYEQYF | TGCGCCAGCGGACGGGACTTATTCTACGAGCAGTACTTC
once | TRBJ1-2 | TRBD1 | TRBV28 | CASSLLRDRAEGYTF | TGTGCCAGCAGTTTACTTCGGGACAGGGCAGAAGGCTACACCTTC
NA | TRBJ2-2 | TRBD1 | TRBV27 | CASSHIHRTGGTGELFF | TGTGCCAGCAGCCATATTCATAGGACAGGGGGGACCGGGGAGCTGTTTTTT
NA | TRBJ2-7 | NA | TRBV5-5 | CASSLDHYEQYF | TGTGCCAGCAGTTTAGATCACTACGAGCAGTACTTC
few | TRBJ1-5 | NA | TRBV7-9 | CASSSTGNQPQHF | TGTGCCAGCAGCTCGACAGGAAATCAGCCCCAGCATTTT
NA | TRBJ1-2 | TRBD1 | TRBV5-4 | CASSLGQGDGYTF | TGTGCCAGCAGCTTAGGACAGGGGGACGGCTACACCTTC
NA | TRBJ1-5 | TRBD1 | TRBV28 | CASRHTYRGSNQPQHF | TGTGCCAGCAGGCATACTTACAGGGGGAGCAATCAGCCCCAGCATTTT
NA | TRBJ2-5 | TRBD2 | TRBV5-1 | CASSPGTSGTRETQYF | TGCGCCAGCAGCCCCGGGACTAGCGGGACTCGGGAGACCCAGTACTTC
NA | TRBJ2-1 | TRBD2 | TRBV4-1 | CASSQDIEREFPYNEQFF | TGCGCCAGCAGCCAAGATATCGAGCGGGAGTTCCCCTACAATGAGCAGTTCTTC
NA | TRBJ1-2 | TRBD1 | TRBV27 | CASRQGLYGYTF | TGTGCCAGTCGACAGGGCCTGTATGGCTACACCTTC
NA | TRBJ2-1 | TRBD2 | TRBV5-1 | CASRASGRTYNEQFF | TGCGCCAGCCGAGCTAGCGGGAGGACCTACAATGAGCAGTTCTTC
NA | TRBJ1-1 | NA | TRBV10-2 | CASSESGTEAFF | TGCGCCAGCAGTGAGTCCGGGACTGAAGCTTTCTTT
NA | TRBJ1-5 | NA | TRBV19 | CASTPTAYSNQPQHF | TGTGCCAGTACCCCGACAGCGTACAGCAATCAGCCCCAGCATTTT
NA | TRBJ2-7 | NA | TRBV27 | CASSLRGFEAYEQYF | TGTGCCAGCAGTCTCAGGGGTTTCGAGGCCTACGAGCAGTACTTC
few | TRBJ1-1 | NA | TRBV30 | CAWSVDPGTWNTEAFF | TGTGCCTGGAGTGTAGACCCCGGGACATGGAACACTGAAGCTTTCTTT
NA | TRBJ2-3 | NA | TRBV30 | CAWSVLGQLTDTQYF | TGTGCCTGGAGTGTACTCGGACAGCTCACAGATACGCAGTATTTT
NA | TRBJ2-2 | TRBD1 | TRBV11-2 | CASSMGQGAGNTGELFF | TGTGCCAGCAGCATGGGACAGGGGGCGGGAAACACCGGGGAGCTGTTTTTT
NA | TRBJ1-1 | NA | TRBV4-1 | CASSQGIQGYTEAFF | TGCGCCAGCAGCCAGGGAATACAGGGATACACTGAAGCTTTCTTT
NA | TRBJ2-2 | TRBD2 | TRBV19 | CASRAVSGSGGELFF | TGTGCCAGTAGGGCCGTTAGCGGGAGTGGCGGGGAGCTGTTTTTT
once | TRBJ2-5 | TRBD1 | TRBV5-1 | CASSSTGGLGETQYF | TGCGCCAGCAGTTCCACAGGGGGTCTTGGAGAGACCCAGTACTTC
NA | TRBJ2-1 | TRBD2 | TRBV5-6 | CASSLARTSSYNEQFF | TGTGCCAGCAGCTTAGCTAGGACTAGCAGTTACAATGAGCAGTTCTTC
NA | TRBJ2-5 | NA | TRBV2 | CASSRETQYF | TGTGCCAGCAGCCGGGAGACCCAGTACTTC
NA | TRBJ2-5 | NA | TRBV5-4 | CASSLGSSKETQYF | TGTGCCAGCAGCTTGGGTAGCTCCAAAGAGACCCAGTACTTC
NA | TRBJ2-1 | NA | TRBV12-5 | CASGLGGYSYNEQFF | TGTGCTAGTGGTTTAGGCGGTTACTCCTACAATGAGCAGTTCTTC
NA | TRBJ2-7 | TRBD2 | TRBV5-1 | CASTLGGSSPEQYF | TGCGCCAGCACCCTCGGGGGGAGCTCTCCCGAGCAGTACTTC
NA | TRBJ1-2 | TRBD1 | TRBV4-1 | CASSQVQGAIHYGYTF | TGCGCCAGCAGCCAAGTACAGGGGGCGATCCACTATGGCTACACCTTC
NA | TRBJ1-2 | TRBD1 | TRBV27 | CASSHSPTGGPYGYTF | TGTGCCAGCAGTCACTCCCCGACAGGGGGACCCTATGGCTACACCTTC
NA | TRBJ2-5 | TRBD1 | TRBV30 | CAWESTGGIQETQYF | TGTGCCTGGGAATCGACAGGGGGGATCCAAGAGACCCAGTACTTC
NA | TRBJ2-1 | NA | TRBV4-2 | CASSQTYPDYGVYNEQFF | TGTGCCAGCAGCCAGACTTACCCCGATTACGGGGTATACAATGAGCAGTTCTTC
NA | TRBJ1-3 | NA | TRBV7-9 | CASSGGGRAINGNTIYF | TGTGCCAGCAGCGGGGGGGGCAGGGCGATCAATGGAAACACCATATATTTT
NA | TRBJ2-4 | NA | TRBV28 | CASKLEGGINIQYF | TGTGCCAGCAAATTGGAAGGGGGAATAAACATTCAGTACTTC
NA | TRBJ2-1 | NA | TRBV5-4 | CASSPGGRYEQFF | TGTGCCAGCAGCCCCGGGGGTAGGTATGAGCAGTTCTTC
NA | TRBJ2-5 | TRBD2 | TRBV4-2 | CASSPRGGRQETQYF | TGTGCCAGCAGCCCCCGGGGGGGGCGTCAAGAGACCCAGTACTTC
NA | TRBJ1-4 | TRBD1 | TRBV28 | CASRQYGTGHEKLFF | TGTGCCAGCAGGCAATACGGGACAGGGCATGAAAAACTGTTTTTT
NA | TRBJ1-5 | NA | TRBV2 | CASFQGAYSNQPQHF | TGTGCCAGCTTCCAAGGGGCGTATAGCAATCAGCCCCAGCATTTT
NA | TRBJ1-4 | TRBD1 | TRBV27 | CASSQAPGQGGRKLFF | TGTGCCAGCAGTCAAGCGCCGGGACAGGGTGGTCGAAAACTGTTTTTT
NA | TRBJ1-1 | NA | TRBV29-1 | CSVRTAGGGTEAFF | TGCAGCGTCCGTACCGCCGGGGGTGGCACTGAAGCTTTCTTT
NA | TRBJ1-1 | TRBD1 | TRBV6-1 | CASSPDRLNTEAFF | TGTGCCAGCAGTCCGGACAGGTTGAACACTGAAGCTTTCTTT
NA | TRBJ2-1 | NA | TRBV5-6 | CASSSGQLLLSNEQFF | TGTGCCAGCAGCTCCGGACAGCTACTACTGTCCAATGAGCAGTTCTTC
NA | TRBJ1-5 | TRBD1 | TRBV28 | CASSSVPGQGHQPQHF | TGTGCCAGCAGTTCGGTCCCGGGACAGGGCCATCAGCCCCAGCATTTT
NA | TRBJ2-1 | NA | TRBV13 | CASSSSPDEQFF | TGTGCCAGCAGCTCTTCCCCGGATGAGCAGTTCTTC
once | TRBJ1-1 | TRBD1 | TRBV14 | CASKRTGKRNTEAFF | TGTGCGAGCAAGAGGACAGGAAAGCGGAACACTGAAGCTTTCTTT